One sample yielded the 29 T cell receptor beta chains listed below, sequenced in a study of blood T cells in healthy people across ages. Using a J-beta primer mix together with a sample-barcoded 5' primer, a second PCR was run for about 7 to 12 cycles. TCRdb ran MiXCR on the 5' RACE reads and lists one entry per CDR3 protein. The table includes 1,100,000 or so distinct CDR3 sequences, under 55% detected once. The sample was blood. These receptors originate from a woman aged 60-75 years in good health.

The chain links TRBV6-1 to TRBJ2-3; TRBD2 matches at 10 bases. J gave up 5 bases and V 7 bases, and 6 bases lay outside the gene matches. There are 14 residues in the CDR3. Germline loops: CDR1 MNHNS, CDR2 SASEGT. For the CDR3, the DNA is TGTGCCAGCAAAGAGCGGGAGGGGGTAGATACGCAGTATTTT. This encodes CASKEREGVDTQYF.

A few counts support this clonotype. V is TRBV20-1 and J is TRBJ2-1; 10 bases agree with TRBD2. CDR1 and CDR2 from the germline V gene are DFQATT and SNEGSKA (reference sequence). The CDR3 has 13 residues. The trim removed 3 bases at V and 10 bases at J, leaving 6 bases unmatched. The CDR3 sequence: CSASGTSELEQFF. For the CDR3, the DNA is TGCAGTGCTAGTGGGACTAGCGAACTGGAGCAGTTCTTC.

The rearrangement links TRBV24-1 to TRBJ2-1; 8 bases fit TRBD2. Germline CDR1 KGHDR, CDR2 SFDVKD. CDR3 length: 16 amino acids. Trimming cost V 4 bases and J 5 bases; bases outside gene matches: 9. CDR3 in DNA: TGTGCCACCAGTGACTGGAGCGGGAGTGCCGACAATGAGCAGTTCTTC. Protein sequence: CATSDWSGSADNEQFF.

Only a few counts were recorded for this clonotype. The V and J genes are TRBV2 and TRBJ1-2, with TRBD1 matching over 10 bases. The J segment lost 7 bases and the V segment lost 8 bases, leaving 7 bases of the junction unmatched. Germline lookup yields CDR1 SNHLY and CDR2 FYNNEI. The CDR3 is made up of 13 amino acids. CDR3 protein: CASWGQGFGGYTF. The CDR3 nucleotides read TGTGCCAGCTGGGGACAGGGGTTTGGTGGCTACACCTTC.

The table lists this clonotype with a few counts. The V and J genes are TRBV12-3 or TRBV12-4 and TRBJ2-7, with 7 bases fitting TRBD1. This CDR3 region has 15 residues. V was pared by 6 bases and J by 0 bases, with 8 bases of the junction left unmatched. For the CDR3, the DNA is TGTGCCAGCAGCTCCACAGGGGCCAGCTCCTACGAGCAGTACTTC. This translates into CASSSTGASSYEQYF.

This clonotype was seen a few times. The chain employs TRBV12-3 or TRBV12-4 and TRBJ1-5; D perhaps matches TRBD1 (6 bases). Trimming stripped 0 bases from V and 5 bases from J, with 14 bases between. This CDR3 is 16 amino acids long. CDR3 sequence: CASSLAPAGVDQPQHF. CDR3 in DNA: TGTGCCAGCAGTTTAGCGCCGGCAGGGGTTGATCAGCCCCAGCATTTT.

This chain links TRBV4-1 with TRBJ2-2; D not certain. This CDR3 has 16 amino acids. V was trimmed by 3 bases and J by 2 bases, leaving 13 bases between them. Germline V gene sequence: CDR1 MGHRA, CDR2 YSYEKL. CDR3 sequence (DNA): TGCGCCAGCAGCCACGGAAGGGCCCTAAACACCGGGGAGCTGTTTTTT. Its protein product is CASSHGRALNTGELFF.

J is TRBJ2-3 and V is TRBV6-1, with 9 bases that match TRBD2. CDR3 length: 14 residues. From germline, CDR1 is MNHNS and CDR2 SASEGT. V was pared by 8 bases and J by 2 bases, with 5 bases of the junction left unmatched. The CDR3: CASASGIYTDTQYF. CDR3 nucleotides: TGTGCCAGCGCTAGCGGGATTTACACAGATACGCAGTATTTT.

A few counts support this clonotype. The chain joins TRBV20-1 to TRBJ2-7; 9 bases are a match to TRBD2. This CDR3 comprises 15 residues. V gave up 3 bases and J gave up 2 bases; unmatched junction bases: 8. The germline V gene encodes CDR1 DFQATT and CDR2 SNEGSKA (reference sequence). DNA of the CDR3: TGCAGTGCTAGCCCCTTAGCGGGAGTAACCTACGAGCAGTACTTC. Protein: CSASPLAGVTYEQYF.

Only one count was recorded for this clonotype. J is TRBJ1-2 and V is TRBV10-3; 10 bases are shared with TRBD1. Per germline, CDR1 ENHRY and CDR2 SYGVKD. This CDR3 is 13 amino acids long. The junction had 4 bases not matched to a gene; V was cut back by 4 bases and J by 8 bases. CDR3 sequence (DNA): TGTGCCATCAGTGGGGGGACAGGGGACGGCTACACCTTC. It encodes CAISGGTGDGYTF.

V gene TRBV4-1 combines with J gene TRBJ2-5, with unresolved D. CDR3 length equals 14 residues. V lost 2 bases to trimming and J lost 5 bases, with 12 bases between them. Germline V gene sequence: CDR1 MGHRA, CDR2 YSYEKL. DNA of the CDR3: TGCGCCAGCAGCCAAACCGGCCCTGGGGAGACCCAGTACTTC. It translates to CASSQTGPGETQYF.

This rearrangement joins TRBV15 to TRBJ1-1; D is unresolved. Between the trimmed V and J ends, which lost 5 bases and 5 bases, there was a span of 15 bases. Germline V gives CDR1 LNHNV, CDR2 YYDKDF (reference sequence). The CDR3 contains 14 residues. CDR3 region: CATSPGGSRTEAFF. The DNA of the CDR3 is TGTGCCACCAGCCCGGGCGGGTCGAGGACTGAAGCTTTCTTT.

The chain combines TRBV2 with TRBJ2-7; D not resolved. This CDR3 has 13 residues. Germline lookup yields CDR1 SNHLY and CDR2 FYNNEI. Trimming stripped 3 bases from V and 0 bases from J, with 6 bases between. The CDR3 loop reads CASSDYSSYEQYF. Written as DNA, the CDR3 is TGTGCCAGCAGTGATTACAGCTCCTACGAGCAGTACTTC.

This rearrangement joins TRBV29-1 to TRBJ2-3, with 7 positions matching TRBD2. CDR3 length equals 13 residues. J was trimmed by 6 bases and V by 8 bases; bases with no gene match: 11. Germline V CDR1 and CDR2: SQVTM, ANQGSEA. DNA for the CDR3: TGCAGCTCCCGAGCGAGCGGGGTGGATACGCAGTATTTT. Translating it yields CSSRASGVDTQYF.

With regard to this clonotype: A read error is possible here, since a much larger clone lies one base away. The chain uses TRBV7-9 and TRBJ2-7; D is uncertain. The V and J ends lost 3 bases and 3 bases respectively, with 6 bases between them. CDR3 length equals 12 residues. The germline V gene encodes CDR1 SEHNR and CDR2 FQNEAQ (reference sequence). CDR3 nucleotides: TGTGCCAGCAGCTTTAGGCTCTACGAGCAGTACTTC. Translation: CASSFRLYEQYF.

This clonotype was seen more than once but under ten times. The chain recombines TRBV15 with TRBJ1-4; 7 nucleotides match TRBD1. Germline CDR1 is LNHNV and CDR2 is YYDKDF (reference sequence). The CDR3 is made up of 16 amino acids. The trim removed 0 bases at V and 3 bases at J, leaving 4 bases unmatched. The DNA for the CDR3 is TGTGCCACCAGCAGAGAATTGGGGACAGCTAATGAAAAACTGTTTTTT. Its protein is CATSRELGTANEKLFF.

The V gene is TRBV5-6, the J gene TRBJ1-6; 9 bases are shared with TRBD1. CDR1 SGHDT and CDR2 YYEEEE come from the germline V gene. With 2 bases clipped from V and 9 bases from J, the junction kept 6 bases outside the gene matches. The CDR3 totals 15 residues. The DNA of the CDR3 is TGTGCCAGCAGCTTCACAGGGGGCGCGAGTTCACCCCTCCACTTT. Amino acid sequence: CASSFTGGASSPLHF.

The chain links TRBV20-1 to TRBJ2-3, with 13 nucleotides matching TRBD2. This CDR3 comprises 17 residues. Germline loops: CDR1 DFQATT, CDR2 SNEGSKA (reference sequence). V was clipped by 6 bases and J by 3 bases; unmatched bases: 12. The CDR3 DNA follows: TGCAGTGCCCGTGGACTAGCGGGAGTTCGAGGGACAGATACGCAGTATTTT. Its protein product is CSARGLAGVRGTDTQYF.

This clonotype was seen only a few times. A much larger clone is a single base away; this may be a read error. The chain employs TRBV11-3 and TRBJ1-1; D gene uncertain. In germline, CDR1 is SGHNT, CDR2 YENEEA. CDR3 length: 12 residues. The CDR3 loop is CASSLGNAEAFF. The CDR3 bases are TGTGCCAGCAGCTTAGGGAACGCTGAAGCTTTCTTT.

This clonotype was seen a handful of times. Written as DNA, the CDR3 is TGTGCCAGCAGGGCTGGACAAAACGAGCAGTACTTC. It encodes CASRAGQNEQYF. The chain joins TRBV12-3 or TRBV12-4 to TRBJ2-7; TRBD1 might be the D (5 bases). CDR3 length: 12 residues. V shed 6 bases and J shed 5 bases, with 11 bases lying between them.

This chain uses TRBV12-3 or TRBV12-4 with TRBJ1-6; D is undetermined. Trimming took off 10 bases at V and 0 bases at J, with 13 bases between the two ends. CDR3 length equals 15 residues. The CDR3 DNA is TGTGCCACCTCCGCAGCGAGCTCCTATAATTCACCCCTCCACTTT. Translating gives CATSAASSYNSPLHF.

J is TRBJ2-1 and V is TRBV20-1; D is perhaps TRBD1 (6 bases). Trimming stripped 4 bases from V and 0 bases from J, with 16 bases between. This CDR3 contains 16 residues. Germline V gives CDR1 DFQATT, CDR2 SNEGSKA (reference sequence). The CDR3 nucleotides are TGCAGTGCTATGAAATACAGGGCTGGCTCCTACAATGAGCAGTTCTTC. Translated, it gives CSAMKYRAGSYNEQFF.

A remark on this clonotype: This clone may be a read error of a much larger clone one base away. This chain links TRBV4-2 with TRBJ2-1, with 11 bases lining up with TRBD2. The assigned J gene may be wrong: the sequence end matches TRBJ2-7 better. Germline loops: CDR1 LGHNA, CDR2 YNFKEQ. The CDR3 has 16 amino acids. CDR3 residues: CASSQDELAGVSEQYF. The CDR3, as DNA: TGTGCCAGCAGCCAAGATGAACTAGCGGGAGTAAGTGAGCAGTACTTC.

V gene TRBV7-9 combines with J gene TRBJ2-7, with 10 bases that match TRBD2. The CDR3 has 17 residues. V trimming: 5 bases; J trimming: 6 bases; junction bases outside the gene matches: 16. Germline CDR1 reads SEHNR; CDR2 reads FQNEAQ (reference sequence). The CDR3: CASSRTSPGAGGFEQYF. CDR3 sequence (DNA): TGTGCCAGCAGCCGAACCTCACCTGGAGCGGGAGGGTTCGAGCAGTACTTC.

CDR3 in DNA: TGTGCCAGCAGTTACAGCCAACGGACTAGCGGGAATGGGTACGAGCAGTACTTC. Translating it yields CASSYSQRTSGNGYEQYF. V is TRBV6-5 and J is TRBJ2-7; 12 bases fit TRBD2. V was clipped by 2 bases and J by 4 bases; unmatched bases: 12. CDR1 MNHEY and CDR2 SVGAGI come from the germline V gene. There are 18 residues in the CDR3.

The chain carries TRBV4-1 and TRBJ2-3, with D perhaps TRBD1 (5 bases). CDR1 and CDR2 from the germline V gene are MGHRA and YSYEKL. V gave up 3 bases and J gave up 4 bases, with 11 bases separating them. This CDR3 is 14 amino acids long. DNA of the CDR3: TGCGCCAGCAGCCAGGGGCAGGGTCCAGATACGCAGTATTTT. Protein product: CASSQGQGPDTQYF.

This clonotype has just a few counts. The chain combines TRBV14 with TRBJ2-7; 7 bases are shared with TRBD2. There are 19 residues in the CDR3. V shed 0 bases and J 2 bases; nucleotides not matched to a gene: 16. Germline CDR1 SGHDN, CDR2 FVKESK. The CDR3: CASSQEDSITGGRAYEQYF. For the CDR3, the DNA is TGTGCCAGCAGCCAAGAGGACTCTATCACGGGAGGTCGGGCCTACGAGCAGTACTTC.

This chain's CDR3 is CASSLSGGGHNEQFF. Here the CDR3 DNA reads TGTGCCAGCAGCCTCTCTGGCGGGGGGCACAATGAGCAGTTCTTC. V gene TRBV12-3 or TRBV12-4 combines with J gene TRBJ2-1, with 8 bases identical to TRBD2. With V trimmed by 6 bases and J by 5 bases, 9 bases remained unmatched. The CDR3 is 15 amino acids.

The J gene is TRBJ2-7, the V gene TRBV5-1; D possibly corresponds to TRBD1 (5 bases). V lost 6 bases to trimming and J lost 6 bases, with 16 bases between them. CDR1 is SGHRS and CDR2 is YFSETQ in the germline V gene. The CDR3 loop spans 13 amino acids. In nucleotides, the CDR3 is TGCGCCAGCACCAACCATCAGGGTTCCGAGCAGTACTTC. Translation gives CASTNHQGSEQYF.